The 32 T cell receptor beta chains presented below share a single source sample, sequenced in a study of cytomegalovirus exposure and HLA in healthy donors. Primers: 60 Vbeta forward and 13 Jbeta reverse. Libraries were prepared by immunoSEQ multiplex PCR; TCRdb keeps only in-frame clonotypes and omits some of them. This table holds about 260,000 clones, just under 85% found once. The sample consisted of PBMCs. The receptors shown here come from a woman in her thirties or forties in good health and CMV-seropositive.

This rearrangement joins TRBV30 to TRBJ2-5; D perhaps matches TRBD1 (6 bases). Germline loops: CDR1 GTSNPN, CDR2 SVGIG (reference sequence). The CDR3 is made up of 15 amino acids. Between the trimmed V and J ends, which lost 3 bases and 2 bases, there was a span of 16 bases. CDR3 residues: CAWSGLGGWQETQYF. In DNA, the CDR3 is TGTGCCTGGAGCGGGCTAGGGGGTTGGCAAGAGACCCAGTACTTC. The variable domain in full, with the rest retrieved from reference TRBV30 and TRBJ2-5, is SQTIHQWPATLVQPVGSPLSLECTVEGTSNPNLYWYRQAAGRGLQLLFYSVGIGQISSEVPQNLSASRPQDRQFILSSKKLLLSDSGFYLCAWSGLGGWQETQYFGPGTRLLVL.

The chain joins TRBV19 to TRBJ2-5, with TRBD2 matching over 13 bases. Trimming at V came to 11 bases and at J to 5 bases, leaving 11 bases not matched to a gene. CDR3 length: 15 residues. Germline V gene lookup returns CDR1 LNHDA and CDR2 SQIVND (reference sequence). CDR3 in amino acids: CAARLAGGRRETQYF. The CDR3 DNA reads as TGTGCCGCAAGACTAGCGGGAGGCAGGCGGGAGACCCAGTACTTC.

This chain joins TRBV7-2 and TRBJ1-5; D is undetermined. Between the trimmed V and J ends, which lost 3 bases and 12 bases, there was a span of 9 bases. Per the germline V gene, CDR1 is SGHTA and CDR2 is FQGNSA. This CDR3 spans 11 amino acids. In DNA, the CDR3 is TGTGCCAGCAGCTTGGGCGAAGACCAGCATTTT. Translated, it gives CASSLGEDQHF.

This clone was picked up a small number of times. The chain has TRBV6-5 and TRBJ2-5; D gene uncertain. Deletions cut 6 bases from V and 2 bases from J, with 16 bases between. This CDR3 is built from 15 residues. Looked up from germline, CDR1 is MNHEY and CDR2 is SVGAGI. CDR3 sequence: CASSPIPGRQETQYF. In DNA form, the CDR3 reads TGTGCCAGCAGCCCGATCCCAGGCAGGCAAGAGACCCAGTACTTC.

Points on this clone: One junction end disagrees with the germline gene, perhaps due to a read error. The chain links TRBV7-9 to TRBJ2-7; TRBD2 matches 7 bases. The CDR3 is 17 residues long. Looked up from germline, CDR1 is SEHNR and CDR2 is FQNEAQ (reference sequence). This CDR3 is CSSSSAILREPSYEQYF. For the CDR3, the DNA is TGTTCCAGCAGTTCTGCGATTTTGCGGGAGCCTTCCTACGAGCAGTACTTC.

This sequence joins TRBV29-1 and TRBJ2-3; a weak D match, TRBD1 (6 bases). The V gene lost 1 base and the J gene lost 0 bases, with 11 bases spanning the gap. This CDR3 is built from 15 residues. Germline V gene sequence: CDR1 SQVTM, CDR2 ANQGSEA. The CDR3 DNA is TGCAGCGTTGAAGGGCCCAGGGGTAGCACAGATACGCAGTATTTT. Its protein is CSVEGPRGSTDTQYF.

This clone appeared once. At one end, the junction sequence differs from germline, possibly due to a read error. V is TRBV29-1 and J is TRBJ1-4; possible D gene TRBD1, 5 bases. There are 12 residues in the CDR3. The germline V gene encodes CDR1 SQVTM and CDR2 ANQGSEA. CDR3 in DNA: TGCAGCGTTGAATTAGGCGGCAGGGAAACTGTTTTT. This sequence encodes CSVELGGRETVF.

J is TRBJ1-5 and V is TRBV19; 7 bases are a match to TRBD1. CDR1 and CDR2 (germline): LNHDA, SQIVND (reference sequence). With V trimmed by 7 bases and J by 2 bases, 11 bases remained unmatched. The CDR3 contains 16 residues. This CDR3 reads CASTTTPGQGNQPQHF. The CDR3 DNA reads as TGTGCCAGTACCACCACGCCAGGACAGGGCAATCAGCCCCAGCATTTT.

The chain uses TRBV7-3 and TRBJ2-1; 9 bases match TRBD2. Germline CDR1 SGHTA, CDR2 FQGTGA. This CDR3 is built from 15 residues. Trimming at V came to 6 bases and at J to 5 bases, leaving 8 bases not matched to a gene. The CDR3 loop reads CASSSSGRFDNEQFF. Here the CDR3 DNA reads TGTGCCAGCAGTTCGAGCGGGAGGTTCGACAATGAGCAGTTCTTC.

This chain uses TRBV19 with TRBJ1-5, with 7 nucleotides matching TRBD1. This CDR3 is built from 14 residues. Germline CDR1 LNHDA, CDR2 SQIVND (reference sequence). After removal of 4 bases from V and 9 bases from J, the junction contained 9 bases not matched to a gene. The CDR3 coding sequence is TGTGCCAGTAGTAAGACAGGGCTGCAACGGCCCCAGCATTTT. Translated: CASSKTGLQRPQHF. Drawing the rest from reference TRBV19 and TRBJ1-5, the complete variable domain is DGGITQSPKYLFRKEGQNVTLSCEQNLNHDAMYWYRQDPGQGLRLIYYSQIVNDFQKGDIAEGYSVSREKKESFPLTVTSAQKNPTAFYLCASSKTGLQRPQHFGDGTRLSIL.

The chain uses TRBV10-3 and TRBJ2-2, with 7 bases that match TRBD2. Trimming removed 8 bases from V and 1 base from J; junction bases left unmatched: 7. Germline lookup yields CDR1 ENHRY and CDR2 SYGVKD. This CDR3 has 15 amino acids. CDR3 bases: TGTGCCATCGGGCCCGGGGGGAGGAACACCGGGGAGCTGTTTTTT. It translates to CAIGPGGRNTGELFF.

This clone was counted a few times. V is TRBV30 and J is TRBJ2-2, with TRBD1 matching over 7 bases. This CDR3 comprises 13 residues. Trimming at V came to 3 bases and at J to 6 bases, leaving 4 bases not matched to a gene. Germline CDR1 reads GTSNPN; CDR2 reads SVGIG (reference sequence). The CDR3 loop is CAWRPQGAGELFF. The CDR3 DNA reads as TGTGCCTGGAGACCGCAGGGGGCCGGGGAGCTGTTTTTT.

Comments on this clone: Different DNA sequences within this sample yield the same CDR3. The chain combines TRBV28 with TRBJ1-5; a weak D match, TRBD1 (5 bases). Between the trimmed V and J ends, which lost 3 bases and 5 bases, there was a span of 8 bases. The germline V gene encodes CDR1 MDHEN and CDR2 SYDVKM. The CDR3 extends over 13 amino acids. CDR3 loop: CASSFRGDQPQHF. The CDR3, as DNA: TGTGCCAGCAGTTTCCGGGGGGATCAGCCCCAGCATTTT.

This chain joins TRBV4-3 and TRBJ1-3; 7 bases match TRBD1. J gave up 8 bases and V 2 bases, and 12 bases lay outside the gene matches. Germline CDR1 and CDR2: LGHNA and YSLEER. This CDR3 spans 16 amino acids. This CDR3 is CASSQSGGQPWDTIYF. For the CDR3, the DNA is TGCGCCAGCAGCCAAAGTGGGGGACAGCCTTGGGACACCATATATTTT.

As concerns this clone: At one of its ends the junction is not consistent with the germline gene, which may arise from a read error. The rearrangement uses TRBV6-6 and TRBJ2-7; 11 positions agree with TRBD2. The CDR3 runs to 13 residues. In germline, CDR1 is MNHNY, CDR2 SVGAGI (reference sequence). The CDR3 nucleotides are TGTGCCAGCAGTTACGGCGGACTAGCGGGTTTGGACTTC. It specifies CASSYGGLAGLDF.

This rearrangement joins TRBV11-3 to TRBJ1-5; 8 bases are a match to TRBD1. Trimming removed 7 bases from V and 10 bases from J; junction bases left unmatched: 3. The CDR3 contains 11 residues. Germline V gene data show CDR1 as SGHNT and CDR2 as YENEEA. CDR3 protein: CASTDRAPQHF. The DNA of the CDR3 is TGTGCCAGCACGGACAGGGCACCCCAGCATTTT. Full variable domain (rest looked up from reference TRBV11-3 and TRBJ1-5): EAGVVQSPRYKIIEKKQPVAFWCNPISGHNTLYWYLQNLGQGPELLIRYENEEAVDDSQLPKDRFSAERLKGVDSTLKIQPAELGDSAVYLCASTDRAPQHFGDGTRLSIL.

The J gene is TRBJ2-1, the V gene TRBV7-6; possible D gene TRBD2, 7 bases. Germline lookup yields CDR1 SGHVS and CDR2 FNYEAQ. The CDR3 length is 15 residues. V shed 8 bases and J shed 2 bases, with 16 bases lying between them. The CDR3 region has the DNA TGTGCCAGCGGGAGGGGACACACCGCCTACAATGAGCAGTTCTTC. It yields the protein CASGRGHTAYNEQFF.

The chain combines TRBV28 with TRBJ1-4; tentative D call: TRBD1 (6 bases). V dropped 2 bases and J dropped 10 bases, with 11 bases sitting between them. Germline CDR1 and CDR2: MDHEN and SYDVKM. The CDR3 spans 13 residues. CDR3 DNA: TGTGCCAGCAGTTTAGCAGGGGTGGTAAAACTGTTTTTT. Translation: CASSLAGVVKLFF.

The chain couples TRBV6-1 to TRBJ2-2, with D maybe TRBD2 (6 bases). This CDR3 region has 15 residues. Trimming took off 6 bases at V and 8 bases at J, with 19 bases between the two ends. The V gene's germline CDR1 is MNHNS and CDR2 SASEGT. CDR3 bases: TGTGCCAGCAGCGAGTGGGGACTGGTCCATGGGGAGCTGTTTTTT. This codes for CASSEWGLVHGELFF.

The CDR3 DNA is TGTGCCAGCAGCCCTACATCTAGCGGCCCCTACAATGAGCAGTTCTTC. Protein sequence: CASSPTSSGPYNEQFF. The V call is TRBV7-8, the J call TRBJ2-1, with TRBD2 identical over 7 bases. The CDR3 length is 16 residues. The germline CDR1 and CDR2 sequences are SGHVS and FQNEAQ. The trim removed 5 bases at V and 2 bases at J, leaving 9 bases unmatched. Based on the CDR3 plus reference TRBV7-8 and TRBJ2-1, the full variable domain is GAGVSQSPRYKVAKRGQDVALRCDPISGHVSLFWYQQALGQGPEFLTYFQNEAQLDKSGLPSDRFFAERPEGSVSTLKIQRTQQEDSAVYLCASSPTSSGPYNEQFFGPGTRLTVL.

A single count supports this clone. J is TRBJ1-2 and V is TRBV28, with 7 bases fitting TRBD1. The CDR3 is 16 residues long. J gave up 1 base and V 2 bases, and 7 bases lay outside the gene matches. CDR1 is MDHEN and CDR2 is SYDVKM in the germline V gene. The CDR3 region is CASSLRRQGVNYGYTF. In nucleotides, the CDR3 is TGTGCCAGCAGTTTAAGGCGGCAGGGGGTTAACTATGGCTACACCTTC.

The chain is built from TRBV9 and TRBJ2-2; 9 bases are shared with TRBD2. The germline CDR1 and CDR2 sequences are SGDLS and YYNGEE. The CDR3 runs to 16 residues. Trimming took 5 bases from V and 2 from J; bases not matched to a gene: 7. CDR3 bases: TGTGCCAGCAGTGTTAGCGGGAGCGGCAACACCGGGGAGCTGTTTTTT. Its translation is CASSVSGSGNTGELFF.

The chain joins TRBV2 to TRBJ2-1; no definite D call. Trimming pared 5 bases from V and 5 bases from J, leaving 7 bases between. This CDR3 comprises 12 residues. CDR1 and CDR2 (germline): SNHLY, FYNNEI. The CDR3 DNA is TGTGCCAGCAGTTACTTCGACAATGAGCAGTTCTTC. Its translation is CASSYFDNEQFF.

This clone has only one observation. The rearrangement uses TRBV11-2 and TRBJ1-1, with TRBD1 matching 12 bases. The CDR3 is made up of 16 amino acids. V lost 3 bases and J lost 4; bases outside the gene matches: 6. The V gene's germline CDR1 is SGHAT and CDR2 FQNNGV. CDR3 protein: CASSLGQGAGSTEAFF. DNA for the CDR3: TGTGCCAGCAGCTTGGGACAGGGGGCTGGGAGCACTGAAGCTTTCTTT.

This chain joins TRBV4-1 and TRBJ2-5; 7 bases map to TRBD1. After removal of 4 bases from V and 3 bases from J, the junction contained 14 bases not matched to a gene. The germline CDR1 and CDR2 sequences are MGHRA and YSYEKL. The CDR3 totals 17 residues. The CDR3 here is CASSRVPGTVGKETQYF. In DNA, the CDR3 is TGCGCCAGCAGCCGCGTTCCCGGGACAGTTGGGAAAGAGACCCAGTACTTC.

The rearrangement uses TRBV5-6 and TRBJ2-1, with 7 nucleotides matching TRBD2. From germline, CDR1 is SGHDT and CDR2 YYEEEE. The CDR3 loop spans 14 amino acids. Trimming cost V 4 bases and J 8 bases; bases outside gene matches: 9. The CDR3 loop reads CASSGKAGVDEQFF. DNA of the CDR3: TGTGCCAGCAGCGGAAAGGCGGGGGTTGATGAGCAGTTCTTC.

V is TRBV11-2 and J is TRBJ1-1; TRBD1 matches at 7 bases. The CDR3 runs 15 residues. V was pared by 5 bases and J by 1 base, with 7 bases of the junction left unmatched. The germline CDR1 and CDR2 sequences are SGHAT and FQNNGV. The DNA of the CDR3 is TGTGCCAGCAGCATGACAGGGCTAGCGAACACTGAAGCTTTCTTT. It yields the protein CASSMTGLANTEAFF. Based on the CDR3 plus reference TRBV11-2 and TRBJ1-1, the full variable domain is EAGVAQSPRYKIIEKRQSVAFWCNPISGHATLYWYQQILGQGPKLLIQFQNNGVVDDSQLPKDRFSAERLKGVDSTLKIQPAKLEDSAVYLCASSMTGLANTEAFFGQGTRLTVV.

This sequence joins TRBV9 and TRBJ2-7; 9 bases are shared with TRBD1. The trim removed 4 bases at V and 6 bases at J, leaving 11 bases unmatched. The germline CDR1 and CDR2 sequences are SGDLS and YYNGEE. The CDR3 has 15 residues. The CDR3, as DNA: TGTGCCAGCAGCCAACAGGGGGCCCGCCCCCTCGAGCAGTACTTC. Amino acids: CASSQQGARPLEQYF. Full variable domain (missing parts from reference TRBV9 and TRBJ2-7): DSGVTQTPKHLITATGQRVTLRCSPRSGDLSVYWYQQSLDQGLQFLIQYYNGEERAKGNILERFSAQQFPDLHSELNLSSLELGDSALYFCASSQQGARPLEQYFGPGTRLTVT.

V is TRBV6-1 and J is TRBJ1-4; TRBD1 aligns across 8 bases. There are 14 residues in the CDR3. Germline lookup yields CDR1 MNHNS and CDR2 SASEGT. Losses at the gene ends were 5 bases for V and 8 bases for J; bases not matched to a gene: 7. The CDR3 reads CASSPGGVGEKLFF. The CDR3 DNA reads TGTGCCAGCAGTCCAGGGGGCGTAGGGGAAAAACTGTTTTTT.

This sequence joins TRBV28 and TRBJ2-2; no clear D. Trimming removed 7 bases at V and 0 bases at J, with 15 bases between. Germline CDR1 and CDR2: MDHEN and SYDVKM. This CDR3 is built from 16 residues. The CDR3 bases are TGTGCCAGCAACTATGGCACAAACCCGAACACCGGGGAGCTGTTTTTT. The encoded protein is CASNYGTNPNTGELFF.

The chain combines TRBV7-8 with TRBJ1-5, with D hard to call. V lost 0 bases and J 7 bases, leaving 13 bases between the germline ends. The CDR3 sequence is 15 residues long. Looked up from germline, CDR1 is SGHVS and CDR2 is FQNEAQ. CDR3 loop: CASSLAVGVGQPQHF. The CDR3 nucleotides read TGTGCCAGCAGCTTAGCGGTCGGGGTTGGGCAGCCCCAGCATTTT.

The V call is TRBV11-3, the J call TRBJ2-5; 7 bases fit TRBD1. The J call may not be correct, given that the DNA end is closer to TRBJ2-7. The V gene's germline CDR1 is SGHNT and CDR2 YENEEA. The CDR3 runs 14 residues. CDR3 sequence: CASRFRDRPYEQYF. DNA for the CDR3: TGTGCCAGCAGATTCCGGGACAGACCCTACGAGCAGTACTTC.